These 5 T cell receptor beta chains were all obtained from the same sample, sequenced in a study. TCRdb called the RT-PCR reads again in MiXCR, with one record for every CDR3 protein. This sample has about 680,000 distinct CDR3 sequences, with 14% found just once. Source material: memory CD4+ T cells from blood. These TCRs come from a female donor in good health, serving as a healthy control.

V usage is TRBV12-3 or TRBV12-4 and J usage is TRBJ2-1, with TRBD2 matching over 11 bases. Losses at the gene ends were 6 bases for V and 10 bases for J; bases not matched to a gene: 11. CDR3 size: 15 residues. The chain's CDR3 is CASRSSSGGPIEQFF. The CDR3 bases are TGTGCCAGCAGGAGCTCTAGCGGGGGGCCTATAGAGCAGTTCTTC.

This clonotype was recorded many times. CDR3 amino acids: CSAVGAGDYYEQYF. The CDR3 DNA follows: TGCAGTGCTGTCGGGGCGGGAGACTACTACGAGCAGTACTTC. V is TRBV20-1 and J is TRBJ2-7; 7 bases agree with TRBD2. In germline, CDR1 is DFQATT, CDR2 SNEGSKA (reference sequence). This CDR3 has 14 amino acids. V dropped 5 bases and J dropped 3; count of bases not matched to a gene: 10.

In its sample, this clonotype was seen many times. The CDR3 is CATSDHPSRKSYNEQFF. CDR3 sequence (DNA): TGTGCCACCAGTGACCACCCTAGTCGCAAGTCCTACAATGAGCAGTTCTTC. The chain combines TRBV24-1 with TRBJ2-1, with unresolved D. This CDR3 comprises 17 residues. CDR1 and CDR2 from the germline V gene are KGHDR and SFDVKD. Trimming cost V 4 bases and J 1 base, with 16 bases left between them.

The table lists this clonotype with many counts. V and J are TRBV7-2 and TRBJ2-7; D gene uncertain. V was cut by 4 bases and J by 7 bases, with 11 bases left in between. Germline V gives CDR1 SGHTA, CDR2 FQGNSA. This CDR3 has 12 residues. For the CDR3, the DNA is TGTGCCAGCAGCTCAGGACGCCGAGAGCAGTACTTC. Translation: CASSSGRREQYF.

The chain carries TRBV3-1 and TRBJ1-2, with 8 bases matching TRBD1. The CDR3 is 15 residues long. V lost 3 bases and J lost 8; bases outside the gene matches: 11. Germline values: CDR1 LGHDT, CDR2 YNNKEL (reference sequence). In nucleotides, the CDR3 is TGTGCCAGCAGCCACGCGACCGGGACAGGAAGCGGCTACACCTTC. Its protein is CASSHATGTGSGYTF.